These T cell receptor beta chains were read from a single sample in a study of a mutant IDH1 vaccine in newly diagnosed glioma. For these receptors, no antigen is known. Method: immunoSEQ multiplex PCR; TCRdb's copy keeps in-frame clones and lacks some. The sample gives about 60,000 clones, roughly four fifths of which show up once; 3.5% to 4.5% is in the top ten. Sequencing was performed on PBMCs, taken from a glioma patient whose treatment included an IDH1 peptide vaccine. These receptors all stem from a man aged 25-45 years with glioma. Both conserved end residues are part of each CDR3. D genes are given only for firm matches. Expanded clones get a size class; other rows say once, few or many, or leave the size out.

TGTGCCAGCAGCTTATCGGCCATTTACAATGAGCAGTTCTTC CASSLSAIYNEQFF TRBJ2-1 TRBV7-3 - -
TGTGCCAGCAGTTATTTCCGGGACGGACCTAACTATGGCTACACCTTC CASSYFRDGPNYGYTF TRBJ1-2 TRBV27 - -
TGTGCCAGCAGTTCCTTCGATACGCAGTATTTT CASSSFDTQYF TRBJ2-3 TRBV6-5 - -
TGTGCCAGTAAGCGGCCGAACACTGAAGCTTTCTTT CASKRPNTEAFF TRBJ1-1 TRBV19 - few
TGTGCCAGCAGCTTAGGAACGGCTTCACCCCTCCACTTT CASSLGTASPLHF TRBJ1-6 TRBV7-2 - -
TGTGCCATCAAAAAGGACAGGGGTGGCGAGCAGTTCTTC CAIKKDRGGEQFF TRBJ2-1 TRBV10-3 TRBD1 -
TGCGCCAGCAGCTTGACCTTAAGCGTGCCGGGGAGCTCTGGAAACACCATATATTTT CASSLTLSVPGSSGNTIYF TRBJ1-3 TRBV5-1 - -
TGTGCCAGCGGACCCGGTAAAAGTCTGGCGGGACAGGTGTTATACGAGCAGTACTTC CASGPGKSLAGQVLYEQYF TRBJ2-7 TRBV7-9 TRBD1 -
TGTGCCTGGAGTATTAGGACAGGGCTGAACACTGAAGCTTTCTTT CAWSIRTGLNTEAFF TRBJ1-1 TRBV30 TRBD1 few
TGTGCCAGCAGCGCCCGGGACAGGGGGAACTCCTACGAGCAGTACTTC CASSARDRGNSYEQYF TRBJ2-7 TRBV6-6 TRBD1 -